What follows are 9 T cell receptor beta chains derived from one specimen sequenced in a study of spatial heterogeneity in lung cancer. Sample time point: sample taken at primary tumor resection. Researchers sequenced whole RNA taken from tumor, nontumor lung or frozen PBMC without sorting. MiXCR was run by TCRdb on the 5' RACE reads, yielding one entry per CDR3 protein. The table shows under 30,000 distinct CDR3 sequences, with roughly 4.8% occurring only once. The sequencing used PBMCs, collected at surgery. All receptors derive from a male donor with early-stage non-small cell lung cancer.

This clonotype was seen repeatedly, ten times or more. The V and J genes are TRBV28 and TRBJ2-5, with D uncertain. Trimming took 11 bases from V and 1 from J, leaving 11 bases between them. There are 12 residues in the CDR3. Germline CDR1 reads MDHEN; CDR2 reads SYDVKM. In DNA, the CDR3 is TGTGCCTCCCGCCAGAGCCAAGAGACCCAGTACTTC. Amino acids: CASRQSQETQYF.

The sample holds many counts of this clonotype. The chain joins TRBV14 to TRBJ2-3; maybe TRBD1 (5 bases). The CDR3 has 16 amino acids. The germline gives CDR1 SGHDN, CDR2 FVKESK. V was clipped by 1 base and J by 0 bases, with 11 bases between them. As DNA, the CDR3 is TGTGCCAGCAGCCAAGGGGGCAGATCTAGCACAGATACGCAGTATTTT. As protein: CASSQGGRSSTDTQYF.

This clonotype was seen many times. The chain recombines TRBV6-2 or TRBV6-3 with TRBJ2-1, with 11 bases matching TRBD2. The V segment lost 0 bases and the J segment 4 bases; nucleotides outside the gene matches: 11. The length of the CDR3 is 19 residues. Germline V gives CDR1 MNHEY, CDR2 SVGEGT. The CDR3 loop is CASSYSILAGGEAYNEQFF. The CDR3 nucleotides are TGTGCCAGCAGTTACTCGATTCTAGCGGGGGGCGAGGCTTACAATGAGCAGTTCTTC.

This clonotype showed up just a few times. This sequence joins TRBV24-1 and TRBJ2-1; TRBD1 matches at 10 bases. The V gene end was trimmed by 3 bases and the J gene end by 4 bases; junction bases not matched to a gene: 5. Germline loops: CDR1 KGHDR, CDR2 SFDVKD. The CDR3 is 16 residues long. In nucleotides, the CDR3 is TGTGCCACCAGTGATGGGACAGGGGCGCCATACAATGAGCAGTTCTTC. Protein product: CATSDGTGAPYNEQFF.

There are many counts of this clonotype. This rearrangement joins TRBV6-2 or TRBV6-3 to TRBJ2-7; D remains unclear. The V end lost 4 bases, the J end lost 3 bases, and 7 bases lay between the germline ends. Germline CDR1 and CDR2: MNHEY and SVGEGT. CDR3 length equals 12 residues. CDR3 nucleotide sequence: TGTGCCAGCAGTTTGGAAAACTACGAGCAGTACTTC. Its protein product is CASSLENYEQYF.

This clonotype was seen only a few times. V and J are TRBV30 and TRBJ1-6, with TRBD1 as a possible D gene (5 bases). CDR3 length equals 13 residues. V was clipped by 4 bases and J by 10 bases, with 14 bases between them. Germline V gene data show CDR1 as GTSNPN and CDR2 as SVGIG (reference sequence). Written as DNA, the CDR3 is TGTGCCTGGACATACAGGTCTGGGTCACCCCTCCACTTT. It specifies CAWTYRSGSPLHF. The complete variable domain, with remaining parts taken from reference TRBV30 and TRBJ1-6, reads SQTIHQWPATLVQPVGSPLSLECTVEGTSNPNLYWYRQAAGRGLQLLFYSVGIGQISSEVPQNLSASRPQDRQFILSSKKLLLSDSGFYLCAWTYRSGSPLHFGNGTRLTVT.

The sample holds many counts of this clonotype. The chain combines TRBV10-3 with TRBJ2-7; 8 bases match TRBD1. V dropped 6 bases and J dropped 4; count of bases not matched to a gene: 5. Germline V gene lookup returns CDR1 ENHRY and CDR2 SYGVKD. CDR3 size: 13 residues. This chain's CDR3 is CAISRDRSYEQYF. CDR3 DNA sequence: TGTGCCATCAGCCGGGACAGGTCATACGAGCAGTACTTC.

This clonotype appeared many times. The chain combines TRBV24-1 with TRBJ2-1; tentatively, D is TRBD2 (5 bases). The CDR3 consists of 15 residues. V dropped 4 bases and J dropped 6 bases, with 15 bases sitting between them. Germline-derived CDR1 and CDR2 are KGHDR and SFDVKD. In DNA form, the CDR3 reads TGTGCCACCAGTGACGACTACCCCGACGGCAATGAGCAGTTCTTC. It encodes CATSDDYPDGNEQFF.

This clonotype was recorded many times. This rearrangement joins TRBV28 to TRBJ2-1; weak D call: TRBD2 (6 bases). This CDR3 comprises 16 residues. Trimming took off 6 bases at V and 5 bases at J, with 20 bases between the two ends. Germline CDR1 and CDR2: MDHEN and SYDVKM. CDR3 coding DNA: TGTGCCAGCAGGGGGATCGGCGGGATAAACCACAATGAGCAGTTCTTC. Translating gives CASRGIGGINHNEQFF.